Below are 8 T cell receptor beta chains sequenced from a single sample in a study of CD8+CD57+ T cells in acquired aplastic anemia. Investigators profiled TCR beta VDJ and CDR3 from genomic DNA template. TCRdb reprocessed the reads via MiXCR and lists one record per CDR3 protein. The repertoire holds about 400,000 distinct CDR3 sequences, with 60% to 80% as singletons. Sequencing used sorted CD4+, CD8+, or CD8+CD57+ T cells (not recorded which) from PBMCs. These receptors originate from a human donor in good health, serving as a control.

The chain is built from TRBV20-1 and TRBJ1-3; the D gene is possibly TRBD1 (5 bases). Germline CDR1 is DFQATT and CDR2 is SNEGSKA (reference sequence). CDR3 length: 13 amino acids. Trimming stripped 6 bases from V and 0 bases from J, with 9 bases between. The CDR3 DNA sequence: TGCAGTGCCATTGGACACTCTGGAAACACCATATATTTT. Protein product: CSAIGHSGNTIYF.

V gene TRBV10-3 combines with J gene TRBJ2-7, with D possibly TRBD1 on 5 matching bases. V lost 2 bases and J 4 bases, leaving 15 bases between the germline ends. Germline V CDR1 and CDR2: ENHRY, SYGVKD. This CDR3 has 15 amino acids. CDR3 in DNA: TGTGCCATCAGTGAGGAGACAGCGCCGACTTACGAGCAGTACTTC. The encoded protein is CAISEETAPTYEQYF.

This clonotype was observed a single time. The V call is TRBV2, the J call TRBJ1-4, with D hard to call. The CDR3 has 14 amino acids. The ends were cut back, 4 bases at V and 10 bases at J, with 16 bases in the middle. Germline V gene sequence: CDR1 SNHLY, CDR2 FYNNEI. The CDR3 reads CASSGWLTDAKLFF. The CDR3 nucleotides read TGTGCCAGCAGTGGGTGGCTGACTGATGCAAAACTGTTTTTT.

This chain links TRBV12-3 or TRBV12-4 with TRBJ1-6; D remains unclear. V was shortened by 9 bases and J by 0 bases, with 21 bases between the two germline ends. The length of the CDR3 is 18 residues. CDR3 nucleotide sequence: TGTGCCAGTAACGCCTCGTGGGTGGCGAGCTCCTATAATTCACCCCTCCACTTT. Amino acids: CASNASWVASSYNSPLHF.

This clonotype was counted many times. This rearrangement joins TRBV5-1 to TRBJ2-3; 10 bases are shared with TRBD2. This CDR3 is 16 amino acids long. CDR1 and CDR2 from the germline V gene are SGHRS and YFSETQ. V gave up 3 bases and J gave up 2 bases; unmatched junction bases: 6. CDR3 sequence reads: CASSSYSGGPTDTQYF. Written as DNA, the CDR3 is TGCGCCAGCAGCTCTTATAGCGGGGGGCCCACAGATACGCAGTATTTT. Together with reference TRBV5-1 and TRBJ2-3, the CDR3 gives the full variable domain: KAGVTQTPRYLIKTRGQQVTLSCSPISGHRSVSWYQQTPGQGLQFLFEYFSETQRNKGNFPGRFSGRQFSNSRSEMNVSTLELGDSALYLCASSSYSGGPTDTQYFGPGTRLTVL.

As to this clonotype: This likely comes from a read error, as the CDR3 has no conserved phenylalanine or tryptophan at its end. The DNA is omitted, as the CDR3 cannot be located on it reliably, and the CDR3 follows TCRdb's listing. The chain links TRBV7-2 to TRBJ2-1. The CDR3 contains 13 residues when both ends are counted. Germline V gives CDR1 SGHTA, CDR2 FQGNSA. The CDR3 region is CASSSAGRERPST.

This clonotype was recorded once. This rearrangement joins TRBV5-8 to TRBJ1-5, with TRBD1 matching 9 bases. The ends lost 0 bases at V and 6 bases at J; junction bases unmatched: 7. Germline V CDR1 and CDR2: SGHTS, YDEGEE. CDR3 length: 16 amino acids. CDR3 loop: CASSLGDRVWFQPQHF. In DNA form, the CDR3 reads TGTGCCAGCAGCTTGGGGGACAGGGTGTGGTTTCAGCCCCAGCATTTT.

The chain is built from TRBV29-1 and TRBJ1-6; a possible D gene is TRBD1 (5 bases). CDR1 and CDR2 (germline): SQVTM, ANQGSEA. This CDR3 spans 13 amino acids. CDR3 nucleotides: TGCAGTGCTGACCAGGGAGTACGTTCCCCCCTCCACTTT. Amino acids: CSADQGVRSPLHF.